The T cell receptor beta chain described here comes from a study of beta chain features in type 1 diabetes. Study-level results: Significant though moderate, a shortening of TCRB CDR3s appeared in all four CD4+ subsets of Type 1 diabetes patients.

This clone has more than one count but fewer than ten. Its cognate antigen is unknown. Since all of the isolated RNA was reverse transcribed, expressed TCRB transcripts were what got sequenced. TCRdb's table, derived via immunoSEQ multiplex PCR, lists solely in-frame clones and lacks some. The data contain hundreds of thousands of clones, under 15% of them singletons. The length of the CDR3 is 12 residues. Deletions cut 7 bases from V and 2 bases from J, with 8 bases between. Germline CDR1 reads MDHEN; CDR2 reads SYDVKM. Researchers reported sorting CD4+ naive, central memory, regulatory and stem cell-like memory cells via CD45RO/CCR7/CD25/CD127/CD95/CD27.

The sample taken for sequencing was naive CD4+ T cells from blood. The V and J genes are TRBV28 and TRBJ1-2, with D unresolved. The sequence came from a man younger than 35 with type 1 diabetes. CDR3 region: CASNEGNYGYTF. DNA of the CDR3: TGTGCCAGCAATGAGGGAAACTATGGCTACACCTTC.